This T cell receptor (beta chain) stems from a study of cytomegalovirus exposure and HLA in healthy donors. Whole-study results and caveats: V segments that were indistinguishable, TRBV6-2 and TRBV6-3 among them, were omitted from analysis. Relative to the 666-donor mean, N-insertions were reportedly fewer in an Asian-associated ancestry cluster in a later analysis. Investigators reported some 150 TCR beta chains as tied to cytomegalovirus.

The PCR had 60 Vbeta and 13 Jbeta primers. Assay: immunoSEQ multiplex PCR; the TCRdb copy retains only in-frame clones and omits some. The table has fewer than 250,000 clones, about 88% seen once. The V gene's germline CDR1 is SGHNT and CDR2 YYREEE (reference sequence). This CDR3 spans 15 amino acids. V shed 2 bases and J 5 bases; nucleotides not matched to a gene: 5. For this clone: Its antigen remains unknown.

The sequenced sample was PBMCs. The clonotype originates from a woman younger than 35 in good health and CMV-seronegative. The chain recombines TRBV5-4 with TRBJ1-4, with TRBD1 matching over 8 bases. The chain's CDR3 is CASSLDRGGNEKLFF. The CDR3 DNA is TGTGCCAGCAGCTTAGACAGGGGAGGCAATGAAAAACTGTTTTTT.